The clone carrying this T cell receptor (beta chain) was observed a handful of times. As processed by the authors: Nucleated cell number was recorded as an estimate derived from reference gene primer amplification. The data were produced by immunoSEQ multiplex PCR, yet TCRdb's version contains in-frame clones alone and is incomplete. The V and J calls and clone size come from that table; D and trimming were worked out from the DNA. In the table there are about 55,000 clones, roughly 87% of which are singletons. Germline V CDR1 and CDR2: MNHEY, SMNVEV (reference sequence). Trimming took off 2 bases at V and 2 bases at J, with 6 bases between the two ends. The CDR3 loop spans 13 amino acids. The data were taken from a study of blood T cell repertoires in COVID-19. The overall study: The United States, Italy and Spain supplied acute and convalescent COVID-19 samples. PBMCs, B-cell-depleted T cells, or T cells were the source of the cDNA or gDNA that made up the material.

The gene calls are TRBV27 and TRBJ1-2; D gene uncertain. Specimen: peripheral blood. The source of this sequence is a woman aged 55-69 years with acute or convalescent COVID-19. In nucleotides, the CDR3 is TGTGCCAGCAGTTTAGAGCGGAACTATGGCTACACCTTC. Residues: CASSLERNYGYTF.